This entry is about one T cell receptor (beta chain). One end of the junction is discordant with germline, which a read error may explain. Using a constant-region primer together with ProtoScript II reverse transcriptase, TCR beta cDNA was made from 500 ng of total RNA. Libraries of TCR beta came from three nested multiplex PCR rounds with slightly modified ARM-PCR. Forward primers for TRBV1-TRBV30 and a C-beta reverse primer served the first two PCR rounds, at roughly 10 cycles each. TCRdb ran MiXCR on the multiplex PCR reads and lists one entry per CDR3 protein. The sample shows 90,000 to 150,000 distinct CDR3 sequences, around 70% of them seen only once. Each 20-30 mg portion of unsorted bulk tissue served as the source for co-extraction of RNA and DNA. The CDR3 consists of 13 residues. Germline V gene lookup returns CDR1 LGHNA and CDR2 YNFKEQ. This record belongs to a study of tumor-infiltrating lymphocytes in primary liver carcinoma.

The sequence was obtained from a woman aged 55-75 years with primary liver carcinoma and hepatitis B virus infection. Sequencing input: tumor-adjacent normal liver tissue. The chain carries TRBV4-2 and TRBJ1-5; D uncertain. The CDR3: CANSRDINQPQHF. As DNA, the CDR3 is TGTGCCAACAGCCGCGACATCAATCAGCCCCAGCATTTT.